A single count supports the clone carrying this TCR beta chain. Its antigen is not identified. The entry originates in a study of T cells in narcolepsy. At the level of the study: Patients with NT1 or NT2 and healthy control donors were enrolled.

Germline assignment: CDR1 SGHAT and CDR2 FQNNGV. V lost 0 bases to trimming and J lost 3 bases, with 6 bases between them. The CDR3 sequence is 13 residues long. Study observations and caveats: Reportedly, autoreactive clonotypes were serially detected in patients' blood but not controls'. Same-patient CSF and blood CD4+ T cell clonotypes included HCRT-specific and TRIB2-specific autoreactive ones.

The assay was immunoSEQ multiplex PCR, and TCRdb's table has in-frame clones only and misses some. Of roughly 9,800 clones detected, 70% appear once; the ten largest clones hold 22%. The origin of this receptor is a human donor with narcolepsy. V gene TRBV11-2 combines with J gene TRBJ2-7, with D tentatively TRBD1 or TRBD2 (5 bases each). Sequences were obtained from CD45RA- memory CD8+ T cells from PBMCs. The CDR3 DNA follows: TGTGCCAGCAGCTTAGATGGGGGCTACGAGCAGTACTTC. Translated, it gives CASSLDGGYEQYF.